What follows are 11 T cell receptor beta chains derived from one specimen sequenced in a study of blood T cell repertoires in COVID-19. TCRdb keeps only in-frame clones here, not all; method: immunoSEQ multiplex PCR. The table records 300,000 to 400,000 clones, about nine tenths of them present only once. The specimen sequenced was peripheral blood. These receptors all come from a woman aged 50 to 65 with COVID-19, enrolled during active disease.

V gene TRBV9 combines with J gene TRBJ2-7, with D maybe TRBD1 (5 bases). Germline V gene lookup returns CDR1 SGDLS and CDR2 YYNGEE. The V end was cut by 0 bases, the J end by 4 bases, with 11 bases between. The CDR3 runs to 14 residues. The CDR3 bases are TGTGCCAGCAGCGTAGCAGGGCTCGAATACGAGCAGTACTTC. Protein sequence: CASSVAGLEYEQYF. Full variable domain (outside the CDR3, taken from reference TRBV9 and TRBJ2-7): DSGVTQTPKHLITATGQRVTLRCSPRSGDLSVYWYQQSLDQGLQFLIQYYNGEERAKGNILERFSAQQFPDLHSELNLSSLELGDSALYFCASSVAGLEYEQYFGPGTRLTVT.

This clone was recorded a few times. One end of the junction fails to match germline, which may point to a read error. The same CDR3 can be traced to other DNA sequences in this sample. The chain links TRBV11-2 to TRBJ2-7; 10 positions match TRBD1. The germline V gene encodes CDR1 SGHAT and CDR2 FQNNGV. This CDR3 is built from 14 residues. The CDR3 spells CASSLDRGPYEQYF. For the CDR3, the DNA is TGTGCCAGCAGCCTAGACAGGGGGCCCTACGAGCAGTACTTC.

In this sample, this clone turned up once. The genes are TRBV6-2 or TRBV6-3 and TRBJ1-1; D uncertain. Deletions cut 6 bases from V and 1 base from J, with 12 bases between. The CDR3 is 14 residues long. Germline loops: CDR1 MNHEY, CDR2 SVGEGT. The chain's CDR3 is CASSQTEENTEAFF. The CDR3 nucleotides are TGTGCCAGCAGCCAAACAGAAGAGAACACTGAAGCTTTCTTT.

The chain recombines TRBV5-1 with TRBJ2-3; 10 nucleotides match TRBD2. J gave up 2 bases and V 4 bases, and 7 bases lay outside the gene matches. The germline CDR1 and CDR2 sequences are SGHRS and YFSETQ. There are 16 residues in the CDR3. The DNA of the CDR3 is TGCGCCAGCAGCACCTCTAGCGGGAGCTCCACAGATACGCAGTATTTT. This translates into CASSTSSGSSTDTQYF. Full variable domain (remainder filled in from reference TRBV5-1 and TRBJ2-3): KAGVTQTPRYLIKTRGQQVTLSCSPISGHRSVSWYQQTPGQGLQFLFEYFSETQRNKGNFPGRFSGRQFSNSRSEMNVSTLELGDSALYLCASSTSSGSSTDTQYFGPGTRLTVL.

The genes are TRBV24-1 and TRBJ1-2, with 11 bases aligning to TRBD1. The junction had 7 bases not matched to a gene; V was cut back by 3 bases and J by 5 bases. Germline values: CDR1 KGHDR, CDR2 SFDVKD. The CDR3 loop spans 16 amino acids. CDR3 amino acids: CATSDTGQGAWYGYTF. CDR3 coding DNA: TGTGCCACCAGTGATACCGGACAGGGGGCATGGTATGGCTACACCTTC.

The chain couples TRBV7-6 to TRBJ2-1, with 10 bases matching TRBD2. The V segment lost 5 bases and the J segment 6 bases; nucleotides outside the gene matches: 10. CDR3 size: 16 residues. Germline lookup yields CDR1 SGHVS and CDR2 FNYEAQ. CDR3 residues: CASSHPLAGVGNEQFF. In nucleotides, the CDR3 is TGTGCCAGCAGCCACCCTCTAGCGGGAGTAGGCAATGAGCAGTTCTTC.

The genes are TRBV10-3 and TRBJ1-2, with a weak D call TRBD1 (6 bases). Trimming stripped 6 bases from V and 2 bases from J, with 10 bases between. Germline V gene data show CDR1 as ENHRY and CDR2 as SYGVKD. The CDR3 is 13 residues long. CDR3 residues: CAISEGGNYGYTF. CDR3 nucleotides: TGTGCCATCAGCGAGGGGGGGAACTATGGCTACACCTTC.

The CDR3 DNA reads as TGTGCCAGCAGCATCGCCGGGACACAAAATGAGCAGTTCTTC. Protein: CASSIAGTQNEQFF. The chain employs TRBV7-3 and TRBJ2-1; the D gene is possibly TRBD1 (6 bases). The CDR3 is made up of 14 amino acids. Germline CDR1 is SGHTA and CDR2 is FQGTGA. Trimming removed 5 bases at V and 7 bases at J, with 15 bases between.

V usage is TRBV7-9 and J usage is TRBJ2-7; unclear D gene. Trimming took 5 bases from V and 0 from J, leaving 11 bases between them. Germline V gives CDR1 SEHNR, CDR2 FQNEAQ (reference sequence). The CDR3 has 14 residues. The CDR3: CASSPIVSSYEQYF. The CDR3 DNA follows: TGTGCCAGCAGCCCAATCGTGAGCTCCTACGAGCAGTACTTC.

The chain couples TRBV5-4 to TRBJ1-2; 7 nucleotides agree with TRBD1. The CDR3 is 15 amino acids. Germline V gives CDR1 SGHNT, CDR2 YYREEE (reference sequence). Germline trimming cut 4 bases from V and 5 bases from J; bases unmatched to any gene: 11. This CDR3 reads CASSPRQGPAYGYTF. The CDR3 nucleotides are TGTGCCAGCAGCCCGCGACAGGGACCCGCTTATGGCTACACCTTC.

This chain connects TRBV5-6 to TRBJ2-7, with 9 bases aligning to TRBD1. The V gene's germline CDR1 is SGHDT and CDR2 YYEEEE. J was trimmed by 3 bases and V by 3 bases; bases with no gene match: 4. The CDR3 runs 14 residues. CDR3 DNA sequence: TGTGCCAGCAGCTACCCGACAGGGGGCTACGAGCAGTACTTC. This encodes CASSYPTGGYEQYF.